One T cell receptor beta chain is described in this entry. Clones were read by immunoSEQ multiplex PCR, and TCRdb kept only the in-frame ones, dropping some. The sample lists roughly 590,000 clones; roughly 95% were seen once. This sample was taken from a study of shared clonotypes between healthy human individuals. Naive CD8 cells were CD45RO-negative, positively selected for CCR7, excluding terminally differentiated effector memory CD45RA+ cells. The donors were adults (healthy and HIV-negative) with no recent acute infections or vaccinations. V trimming: 11 bases; J trimming: 7 bases; junction bases outside the gene matches: 9. CDR3 length: 12 residues. Germline lookup yields CDR1 LNHDA and CDR2 SQIVND (reference sequence).

Sequencing input: naive CD8+ T cells sorted from blood. The chain has TRBV19 and TRBJ1-2; the match to TRBD1 covers 8 bases. The origin of this receptor is a woman aged 30 to 39 in good health. CDR3 in DNA: TGTGCCTCAAGGACAGGGTTTCGTGGCTACACCTTC. It is translated as CASRTGFRGYTF.